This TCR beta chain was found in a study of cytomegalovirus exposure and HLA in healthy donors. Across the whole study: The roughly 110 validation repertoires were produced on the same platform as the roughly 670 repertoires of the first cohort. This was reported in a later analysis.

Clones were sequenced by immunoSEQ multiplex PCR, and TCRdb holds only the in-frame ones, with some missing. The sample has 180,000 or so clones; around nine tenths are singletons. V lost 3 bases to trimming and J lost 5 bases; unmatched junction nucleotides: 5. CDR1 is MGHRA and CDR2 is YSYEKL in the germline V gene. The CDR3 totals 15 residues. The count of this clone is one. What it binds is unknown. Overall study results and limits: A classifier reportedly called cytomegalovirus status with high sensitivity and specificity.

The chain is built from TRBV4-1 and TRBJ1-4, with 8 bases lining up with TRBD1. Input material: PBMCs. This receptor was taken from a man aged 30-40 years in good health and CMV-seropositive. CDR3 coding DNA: TGCGCCAGCAGCCACGGACAGGGCATAAATGAAAAACTGTTTTTT. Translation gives CASSHGQGINEKLFF.